These T cell receptor beta chains were read from a single sample in a study of cytomegalovirus exposure and HLA in healthy donors. Sequencing used immunoSEQ multiplex PCR; TCRdb keeps in-frame clones, though not all of them. The sample lists roughly 150,000 clones; around 90% were seen once. The sample comprised PBMCs. These receptors were taken from a man between 18 and 35 years old in good health and CMV-seropositive. CDR3s include the opening cysteine and the closing phenylalanine or tryptophan. The order of the fields is J gene, CDR3 length, D gene, V gene, clone size, CDR3 DNA, CDR3 protein. D genes are given only for firm matches. Only some rows state a clone size, as once, few, many or a class for expanded clones.

j_call: TRBJ2-3; cdr3_length: 15; d_call: TRBD2; v_call: TRBV7-9; clone_size: -; cdr3_nt: TGTGCCAGCAGCCAGGGACTAGCGGGGGTAGATACGCAGTATTTT; cdr3_aa: CASSQGLAGVDTQYF
j_call: TRBJ2-7; cdr3_length: 15; d_call: TRBD2; v_call: TRBV6-1; clone_size: -; cdr3_nt: TGTGCCAGCAGTGAGCAGGGACTAAGGTCCTACGAGCAGTACTTC; cdr3_aa: CASSEQGLRSYEQYF
j_call: TRBJ2-7; cdr3_length: 15; d_call: -; v_call: TRBV19; clone_size: -; cdr3_nt: TGTGCCAGTAGGGAGACTACCATCCGCCCCTACGAGCAGTACTTC; cdr3_aa: CASRETTIRPYEQYF
j_call: TRBJ2-7; cdr3_length: 16; d_call: -; v_call: TRBV18; clone_size: -; cdr3_nt: TGTGCCAGCTCACAATTCATGACAGGACCGTCTTACGAGCAGTACTTC; cdr3_aa: CASSQFMTGPSYEQYF
j_call: TRBJ1-2; cdr3_length: 16; d_call: -; v_call: TRBV2; clone_size: -; cdr3_nt: TGTGCCAGCAGTCCGGACAGTATGGGAGTCTTCGATGGCTACACCTTC; cdr3_aa: CASSPDSMGVFDGYTF
j_call: TRBJ2-7; cdr3_length: 14; d_call: TRBD1; v_call: TRBV6-5; clone_size: -; cdr3_nt: TGTGCCAGCAGTGGAGACCAGAGGGGGCACGAGCAGTACTTC; cdr3_aa: CASSGDQRGHEQYF
j_call: TRBJ2-7; cdr3_length: 14; d_call: -; v_call: TRBV7-9; clone_size: -; cdr3_nt: TGTGCCAGCAGCTTAGGGGTGCCTAGGTACGAGCAGTACTTC; cdr3_aa: CASSLGVPRYEQYF
j_call: TRBJ2-1; cdr3_length: 13; d_call: TRBD2; v_call: TRBV5-1; clone_size: -; cdr3_nt: TGCGCCTCAGGTAGCGGGGACTACAATGAGCAGTTCTTC; cdr3_aa: CASGSGDYNEQFF
j_call: TRBJ2-3; cdr3_length: 17; d_call: TRBD2; v_call: TRBV10-3; clone_size: once; cdr3_nt: TGTGCCATCAGTGTTGGTGGGACTAGCGGCAGCACAGATACGCAGTATTTT; cdr3_aa: CAISVGGTSGSTDTQYF
j_call: TRBJ2-1; cdr3_length: 15; d_call: -; v_call: TRBV7-3; clone_size: -; cdr3_nt: TGTGCCAGCAGCTTAAGCACTAGAGTAGGCAATGAGCAGTTCTTC; cdr3_aa: CASSLSTRVGNEQFF
j_call: TRBJ1-1; cdr3_length: 14; d_call: -; v_call: TRBV2; clone_size: -; cdr3_nt: TGTGCCAGCAGTGAACGCAGGGGAGACACTGAAGCTTTCTTT; cdr3_aa: CASSERRGDTEAFF
j_call: TRBJ2-1; cdr3_length: 15; d_call: -; v_call: TRBV7-9; clone_size: -; cdr3_nt: TGTGCCAGCAGCCCCCTTGGGAGCTCCTACAATGAGCAGTTCTTC; cdr3_aa: CASSPLGSSYNEQFF
j_call: TRBJ2-1; cdr3_length: 14; d_call: TRBD1; v_call: TRBV5-1; clone_size: -; cdr3_nt: TGCGCCAGCAGCTCAAGGACAGGGGAAAATGAGCAGTTCTTC; cdr3_aa: CASSSRTGENEQFF
j_call: TRBJ2-3; cdr3_length: 15; d_call: -; v_call: TRBV19; clone_size: -; cdr3_nt: TGTGCCAGTAGTATTAGGCTAGCCTCTACAGATACGCAGTATTTT; cdr3_aa: CASSIRLASTDTQYF
j_call: TRBJ2-2; cdr3_length: 15; d_call: TRBD1; v_call: TRBV19; clone_size: -; cdr3_nt: TGTGCCAGTAGTCCCCGGACAGGGTTCACCGGGGAGCTGTTTTTT; cdr3_aa: CASSPRTGFTGELFF
j_call: TRBJ2-1; cdr3_length: 12; d_call: TRBD1; v_call: TRBV5-4; clone_size: -; cdr3_nt: TGTGCCAGCAGCGGGGACAGCCATGAGCAGTTCTTC; cdr3_aa: CASSGDSHEQFF
j_call: TRBJ2-3; cdr3_length: 15; d_call: -; v_call: TRBV5-1; clone_size: -; cdr3_nt: TGCGCCAGCAGCTTGCGGGGGAGTAGCACAGATACGCAGTATTTT; cdr3_aa: CASSLRGSSTDTQYF
j_call: TRBJ1-6; cdr3_length: 15; d_call: -; v_call: TRBV18; clone_size: -; cdr3_nt: TGTGCCAGCTCACAGGCGGGGAGAAATAGTTCACCCCTCCACTTT; cdr3_aa: CASSQAGRNSSPLHF
j_call: TRBJ1-1; cdr3_length: 14; d_call: TRBD1; v_call: TRBV30; clone_size: -; cdr3_nt: TGTGCCTGGTCCCCCGGGACAGGGGTGGCTGAAGCTTTCTTT; cdr3_aa: CAWSPGTGVAEAFF
j_call: TRBJ2-2; cdr3_length: 13; d_call: -; v_call: TRBV6-1; clone_size: -; cdr3_nt: TGTGCCAGCAGATGGACAAACACCGGGGAGCTGTTTTTT; cdr3_aa: CASRWTNTGELFF
j_call: TRBJ1-6; cdr3_length: 14; d_call: TRBD1; v_call: TRBV5-4; clone_size: -; cdr3_nt: TGTGCCAGCAGCTCATTACAGGGGGATTCACCCCTCCACTTT; cdr3_aa: CASSSLQGDSPLHF
j_call: TRBJ1-1; cdr3_length: 14; d_call: -; v_call: TRBV27; clone_size: -; cdr3_nt: TGTGCCAGCAGTGTAACAGGGCTGAACACTGAAGCTTTCTTT; cdr3_aa: CASSVTGLNTEAFF
j_call: TRBJ1-2; cdr3_length: 13; d_call: -; v_call: TRBV6-1; clone_size: -; cdr3_nt: TGTGCCAGCAGTGAAATCCCTTACTATGGCTACACCTTC; cdr3_aa: CASSEIPYYGYTF
j_call: TRBJ2-1; cdr3_length: 14; d_call: TRBD2; v_call: TRBV7-6; clone_size: -; cdr3_nt: TGTGCCAGCAGCCCTTTGGGAGGGGTAAATGAGCAGTTCTTC; cdr3_aa: CASSPLGGVNEQFF